The sequence of this TCR beta chain was determined in a study of blood T cell repertoires in COVID-19. CDR1 and CDR2 from the germline V gene are LNHNV and YYDKDF (reference sequence). Trimming pared 5 bases from V and 0 bases from J, leaving 13 bases between. The CDR3 is made up of 15 amino acids. Sequenced by immunoSEQ multiplex PCR; TCRdb stores in-frame clones only, minus some. The sample holds approximately 98,000 clones; 81% are singletons and the top ten take approximately 11%. This chain uses TRBV15 with TRBJ1-2; D might be TRBD1 (6 bases). The receptor was isolated from a woman over 75 with acute or convalescent COVID-19. Source material: peripheral blood. The CDR3 DNA is TGTGCCACCAGCCTCACAGGGAAAACTAACTATGGCTACACCTTC. Protein product: CATSLTGKTNYGYTF.